The clone carrying this T cell receptor (beta chain) was recorded many times. The antigen is unknown. This entry comes from a study of T cells in Graves' hyperthyroidism and ophthalmopathy. Study conclusions and caveats: Before onset, by a median of around 6.1 months, the model predicted ophthalmopathy.

CDR3 size: 14 residues. In germline, CDR1 is MNHNY, CDR2 SVGAGI (reference sequence). Trimming left V 1 base short and J 10 bases short, with 14 bases between. Patients counted as stable if ophthalmopathy did not develop within 18 months. Patients showing uncontrolled infection, other autoimmune disease, pregnancy or lactation were ineligible. What was amplified from RNA transcripts were TCR beta CDR3 regions. The primer set for the first-round RT-PCR of the TCR CDR3 was HTBI. One entry per CDR3 protein, called by TCRdb with MiXCR from the multiplex PCR reads. The sample holds a few hundred thousand distinct CDR3 sequences, approximately 14% seen once.

Source material: blood. The receptor was isolated from a woman aged 30 to 39 with Graves' hyperthyroidism. V usage is TRBV6-6 and J usage is TRBJ2-1; D is uncertain. CDR3: CASSYLATNPEQFF. CDR3 in DNA: TGTGCCAGCAGTTACTTGGCGACCAACCCGGAGCAGTTCTTC.